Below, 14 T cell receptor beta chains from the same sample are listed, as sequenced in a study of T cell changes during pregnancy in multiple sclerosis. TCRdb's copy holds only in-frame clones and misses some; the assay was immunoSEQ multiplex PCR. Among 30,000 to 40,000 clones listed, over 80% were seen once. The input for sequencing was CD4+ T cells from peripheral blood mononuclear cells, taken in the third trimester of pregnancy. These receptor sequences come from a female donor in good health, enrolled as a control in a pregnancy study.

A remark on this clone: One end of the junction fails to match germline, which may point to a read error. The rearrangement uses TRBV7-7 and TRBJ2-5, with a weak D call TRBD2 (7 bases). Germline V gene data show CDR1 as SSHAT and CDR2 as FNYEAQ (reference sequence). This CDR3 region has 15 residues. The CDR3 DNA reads TGTGCTAGCAGCTTAATTCAGGGAGGGGGAGAGACCCAGTACTTC. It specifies CASSLIQGGGETQYF.

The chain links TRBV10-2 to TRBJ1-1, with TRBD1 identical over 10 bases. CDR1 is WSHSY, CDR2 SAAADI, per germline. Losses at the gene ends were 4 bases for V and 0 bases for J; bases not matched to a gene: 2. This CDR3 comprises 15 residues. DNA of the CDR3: TGCGCCAGCAGTGGGACAGGGGGGATGAACACTGAAGCTTTCTTT. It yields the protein CASSGTGGMNTEAFF.

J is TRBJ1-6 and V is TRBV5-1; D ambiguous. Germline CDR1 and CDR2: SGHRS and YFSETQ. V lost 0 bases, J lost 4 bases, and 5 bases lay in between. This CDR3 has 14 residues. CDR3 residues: CASSLGQYNSPLHF. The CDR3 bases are TGCGCCAGCAGCTTGGGGCAGTATAATTCACCCCTCCACTTT.

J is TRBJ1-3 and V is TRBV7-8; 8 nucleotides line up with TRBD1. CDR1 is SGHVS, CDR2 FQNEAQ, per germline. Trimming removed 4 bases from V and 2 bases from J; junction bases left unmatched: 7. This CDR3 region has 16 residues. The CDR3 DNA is TGTGCCAGCAGCTCCCGGAACAGGGGGACTGGAAACACCATATATTTT. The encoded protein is CASSSRNRGTGNTIYF.

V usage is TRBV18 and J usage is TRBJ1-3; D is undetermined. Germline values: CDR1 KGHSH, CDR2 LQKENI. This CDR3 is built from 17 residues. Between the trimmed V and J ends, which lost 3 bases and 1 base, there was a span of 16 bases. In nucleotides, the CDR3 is TGTGCCAGCTCACCTCGCGGGTCCCTTACATCTGGAAACACCATATATTTT. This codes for CASSPRGSLTSGNTIYF.

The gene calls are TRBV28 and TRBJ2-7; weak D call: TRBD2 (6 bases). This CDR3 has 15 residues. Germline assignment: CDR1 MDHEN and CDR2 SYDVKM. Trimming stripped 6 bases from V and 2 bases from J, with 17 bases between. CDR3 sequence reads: CASSPGTLPPYEQYF. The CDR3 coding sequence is TGTGCCAGCAGCCCCGGGACTCTACCACCCTACGAGCAGTACTTC.

The CDR3 is CASRYRGTPATNEKLFF. The CDR3 DNA is TGTGCCAGCAGATACAGGGGGACACCTGCAACTAATGAAAAACTGTTTTTT. The chain joins TRBV27 to TRBJ1-4, with 8 bases fitting TRBD1. This CDR3 has 17 residues. With 6 bases clipped from V and 0 bases from J, the junction kept 9 bases outside the gene matches. Germline V lookup: CDR1 MNHEY, CDR2 SMNVEV (reference sequence).

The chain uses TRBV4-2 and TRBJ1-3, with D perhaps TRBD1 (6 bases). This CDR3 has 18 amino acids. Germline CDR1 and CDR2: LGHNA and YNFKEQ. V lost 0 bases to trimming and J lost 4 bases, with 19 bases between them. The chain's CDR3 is CASSQDMRGPRGGNTIYF. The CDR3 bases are TGTGCCAGCAGCCAAGATATGAGGGGACCCAGGGGAGGAAACACCATATATTTT.

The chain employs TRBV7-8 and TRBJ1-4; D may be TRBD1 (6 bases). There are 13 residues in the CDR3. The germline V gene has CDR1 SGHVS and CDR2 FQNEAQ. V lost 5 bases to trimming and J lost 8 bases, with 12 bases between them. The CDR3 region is CASSVVRGEKLFF. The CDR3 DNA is TGTGCCAGCAGCGTGGTCAGGGGCGAAAAACTGTTTTTT. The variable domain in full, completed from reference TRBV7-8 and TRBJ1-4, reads GAGVSQSPRYKVAKRGQDVALRCDPISGHVSLFWYQQALGQGPEFLTYFQNEAQLDKSGLPSDRFFAERPEGSVSTLKIQRTQQEDSAVYLCASSVVRGEKLFFGSGTQLSVL.

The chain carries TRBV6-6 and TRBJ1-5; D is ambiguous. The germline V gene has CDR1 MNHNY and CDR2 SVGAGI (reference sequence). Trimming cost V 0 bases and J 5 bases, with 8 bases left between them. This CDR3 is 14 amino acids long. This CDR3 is CASSYSEGDQPQHF. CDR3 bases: TGTGCCAGCAGTTACTCGGAGGGAGATCAGCCCCAGCATTTT.

The CDR3 region is CASSVGVAGNTIYF. CDR3 bases: TGTGCCAGCAGCGTGGGAGTTGCCGGAAACACCATATATTTT. This rearrangement joins TRBV9 to TRBJ1-3, with unresolved D. V was clipped by 2 bases and J by 4 bases, with 10 bases between them. CDR3 length equals 14 residues. Germline V lookup: CDR1 SGDLS, CDR2 YYNGEE.

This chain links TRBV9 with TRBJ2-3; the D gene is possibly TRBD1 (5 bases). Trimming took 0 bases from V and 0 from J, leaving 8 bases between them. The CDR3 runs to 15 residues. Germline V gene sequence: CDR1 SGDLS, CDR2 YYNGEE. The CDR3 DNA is TGTGCCAGCAGCGTAGGCAGGGCTAGCACAGATACGCAGTATTTT. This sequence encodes CASSVGRASTDTQYF.

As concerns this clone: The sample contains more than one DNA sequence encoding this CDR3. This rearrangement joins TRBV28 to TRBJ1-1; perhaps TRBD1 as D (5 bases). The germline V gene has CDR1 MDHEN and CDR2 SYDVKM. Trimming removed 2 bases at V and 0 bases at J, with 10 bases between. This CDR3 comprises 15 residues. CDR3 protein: CASSLGGVMNTEAFF. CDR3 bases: TGTGCCAGCAGTTTAGGAGGGGTCATGAACACTGAAGCTTTCTTT.

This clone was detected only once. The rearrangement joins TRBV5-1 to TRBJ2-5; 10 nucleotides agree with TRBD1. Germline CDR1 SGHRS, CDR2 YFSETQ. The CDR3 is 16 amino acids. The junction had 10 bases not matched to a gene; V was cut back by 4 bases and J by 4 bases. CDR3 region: CASSRAADRGGETQYF. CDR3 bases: TGCGCCAGCAGCAGGGCAGCGGACAGGGGGGGAGAGACCCAGTACTTC.